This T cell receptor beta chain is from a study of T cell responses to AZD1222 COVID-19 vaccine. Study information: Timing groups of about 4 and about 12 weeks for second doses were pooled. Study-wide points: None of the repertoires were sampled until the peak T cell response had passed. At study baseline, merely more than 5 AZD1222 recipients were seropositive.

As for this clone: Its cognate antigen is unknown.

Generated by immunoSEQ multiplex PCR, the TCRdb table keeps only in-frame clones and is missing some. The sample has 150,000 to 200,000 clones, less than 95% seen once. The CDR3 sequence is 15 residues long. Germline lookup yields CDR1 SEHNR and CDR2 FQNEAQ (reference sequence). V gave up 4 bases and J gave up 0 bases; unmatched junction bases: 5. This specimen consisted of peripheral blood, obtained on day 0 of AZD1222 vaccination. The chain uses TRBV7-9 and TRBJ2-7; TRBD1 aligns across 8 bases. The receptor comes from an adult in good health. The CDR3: CASSSTGASSYEQYF. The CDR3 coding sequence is TGTGCCAGCAGCTCGACAGGGGCGAGCTCCTACGAGCAGTACTTC. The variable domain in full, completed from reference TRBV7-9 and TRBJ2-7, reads DTGVSQNPRHKITKRGQNVTFRCDPISEHNRLYWYRQTLGQGPEFLTYFQNEAQLEKSRLLSDRFSAERPKGSFSTLEIQRTEQGDSAMYLCASSSTGASSYEQYFGPGTRLTVT.